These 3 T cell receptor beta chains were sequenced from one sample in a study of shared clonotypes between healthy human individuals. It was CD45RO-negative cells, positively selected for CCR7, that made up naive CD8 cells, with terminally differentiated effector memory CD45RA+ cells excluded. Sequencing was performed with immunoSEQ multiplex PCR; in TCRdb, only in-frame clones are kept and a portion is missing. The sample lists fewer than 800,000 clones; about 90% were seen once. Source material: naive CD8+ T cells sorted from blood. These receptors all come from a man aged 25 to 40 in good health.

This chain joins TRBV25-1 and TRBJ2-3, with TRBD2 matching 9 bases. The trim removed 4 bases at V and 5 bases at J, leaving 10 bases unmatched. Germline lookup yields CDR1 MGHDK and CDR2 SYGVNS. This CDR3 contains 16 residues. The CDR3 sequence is CASSGSIAGVEDTQYF. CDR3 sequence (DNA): TGTGCCAGCAGTGGATCAATAGCGGGAGTGGAAGATACGCAGTATTTT.

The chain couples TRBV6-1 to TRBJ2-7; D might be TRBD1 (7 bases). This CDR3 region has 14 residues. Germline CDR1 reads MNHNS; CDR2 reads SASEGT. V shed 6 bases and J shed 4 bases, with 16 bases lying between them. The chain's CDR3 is CASSERRGQYEQYF. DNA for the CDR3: TGTGCCAGCAGCGAGCGGAGGGGGCAGTACGAGCAGTACTTC.

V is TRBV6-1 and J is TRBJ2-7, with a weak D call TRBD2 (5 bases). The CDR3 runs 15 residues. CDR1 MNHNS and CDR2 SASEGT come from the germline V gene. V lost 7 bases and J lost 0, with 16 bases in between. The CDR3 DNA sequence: TGTGCCAGCATCTCCGCCTGGACTGGCTCCTACGAGCAGTACTTC. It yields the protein CASISAWTGSYEQYF.